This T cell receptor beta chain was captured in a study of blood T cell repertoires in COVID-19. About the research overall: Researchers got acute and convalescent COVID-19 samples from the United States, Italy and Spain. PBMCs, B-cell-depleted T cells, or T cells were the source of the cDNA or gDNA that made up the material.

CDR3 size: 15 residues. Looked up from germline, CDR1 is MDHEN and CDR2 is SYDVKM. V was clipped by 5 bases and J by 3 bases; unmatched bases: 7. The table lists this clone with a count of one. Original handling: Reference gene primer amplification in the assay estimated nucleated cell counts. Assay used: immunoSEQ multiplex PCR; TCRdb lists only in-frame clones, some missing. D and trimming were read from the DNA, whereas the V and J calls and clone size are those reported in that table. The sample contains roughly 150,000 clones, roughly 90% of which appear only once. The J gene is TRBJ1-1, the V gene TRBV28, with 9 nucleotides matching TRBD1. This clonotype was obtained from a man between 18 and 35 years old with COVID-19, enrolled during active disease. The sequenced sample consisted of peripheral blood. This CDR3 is CASSPGTGTDTEAFF. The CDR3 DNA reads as TGTGCCAGCAGTCCCGGGACAGGGACCGACACTGAAGCTTTCTTT.